This paragraph reports one TCR beta chain. An approximately 180 ng quantity of DNA, tens of thousands of T cell genomes, went into the sorted-subset replicate PCRs. The data were produced by immunoSEQ multiplex PCR, yet TCRdb's version contains in-frame clones alone and is incomplete. The sample holds roughly 2.6 million clones, around 90% seen once. The data are from a study of shared clonotypes between healthy human individuals. The germline V and J ends were trimmed by 0 bases and 9 bases, with 22 bases remaining between them. Germline values: CDR1 SGHRS, CDR2 YFSETQ. The CDR3 is 17 residues long. Donors included only healthy HIV-negative adults lacking recent acute infections or vaccinations. Each donor was a Caucasian adult residing in Nashville, Tennessee.

This chain joins TRBV5-1 and TRBJ2-1; D is perhaps TRBD1 (6 bases). The specimen was naive CD4+ T cells sorted from blood. Indicated subset: CD45RA+ positively selected. The origin of this receptor is a man between 18 and 35 years old in good health. The CDR3: CASSLGSFLSIGGEQFF. The CDR3 DNA follows: TGCGCCAGCAGCTTGGGCTCTTTTTTGTCAATAGGGGGTGAGCAGTTCTTC.